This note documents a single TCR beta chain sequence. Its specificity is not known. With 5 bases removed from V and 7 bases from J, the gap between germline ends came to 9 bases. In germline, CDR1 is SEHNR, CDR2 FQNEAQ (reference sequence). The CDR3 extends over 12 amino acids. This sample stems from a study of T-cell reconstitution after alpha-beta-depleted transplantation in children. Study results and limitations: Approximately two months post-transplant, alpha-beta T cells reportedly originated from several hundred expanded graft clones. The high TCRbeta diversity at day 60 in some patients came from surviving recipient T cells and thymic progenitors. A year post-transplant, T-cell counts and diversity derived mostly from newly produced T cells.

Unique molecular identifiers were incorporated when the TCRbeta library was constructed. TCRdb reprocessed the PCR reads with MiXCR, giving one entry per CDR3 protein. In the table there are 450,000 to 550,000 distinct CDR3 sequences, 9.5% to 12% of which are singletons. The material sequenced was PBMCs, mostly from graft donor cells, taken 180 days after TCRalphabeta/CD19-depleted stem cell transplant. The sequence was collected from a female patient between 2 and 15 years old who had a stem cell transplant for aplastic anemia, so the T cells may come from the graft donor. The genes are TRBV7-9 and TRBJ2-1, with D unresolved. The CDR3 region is CASSQQANEQFF. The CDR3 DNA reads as TGTGCCAGCAGCCAACAAGCTAATGAGCAGTTCTTC.